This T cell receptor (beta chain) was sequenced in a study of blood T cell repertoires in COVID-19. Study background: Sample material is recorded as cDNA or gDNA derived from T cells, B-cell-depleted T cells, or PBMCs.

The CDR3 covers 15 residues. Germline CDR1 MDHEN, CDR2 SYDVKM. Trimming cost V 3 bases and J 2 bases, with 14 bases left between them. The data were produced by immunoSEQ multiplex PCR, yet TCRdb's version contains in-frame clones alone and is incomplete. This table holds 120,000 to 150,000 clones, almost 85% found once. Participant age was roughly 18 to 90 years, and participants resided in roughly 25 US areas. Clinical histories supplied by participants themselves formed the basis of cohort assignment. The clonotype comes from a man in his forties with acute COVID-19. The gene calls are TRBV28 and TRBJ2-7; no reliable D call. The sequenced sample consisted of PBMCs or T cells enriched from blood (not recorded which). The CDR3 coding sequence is TGTGCCAGCAGTTTCGGTGACAAGCCCCCCTACGAGCAGTACTTC. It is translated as CASSFGDKPPYEQYF. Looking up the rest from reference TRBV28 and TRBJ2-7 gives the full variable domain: DVKVTQSSRYLVKRTGEKVFLECVQDMDHENMFWYRQDPGLGLRLIYFSYDVKMKEKGDIPEGYSVSREKKERFSLILESASTNQTSMYLCASSFGDKPPYEQYFGPGTRLTVT.